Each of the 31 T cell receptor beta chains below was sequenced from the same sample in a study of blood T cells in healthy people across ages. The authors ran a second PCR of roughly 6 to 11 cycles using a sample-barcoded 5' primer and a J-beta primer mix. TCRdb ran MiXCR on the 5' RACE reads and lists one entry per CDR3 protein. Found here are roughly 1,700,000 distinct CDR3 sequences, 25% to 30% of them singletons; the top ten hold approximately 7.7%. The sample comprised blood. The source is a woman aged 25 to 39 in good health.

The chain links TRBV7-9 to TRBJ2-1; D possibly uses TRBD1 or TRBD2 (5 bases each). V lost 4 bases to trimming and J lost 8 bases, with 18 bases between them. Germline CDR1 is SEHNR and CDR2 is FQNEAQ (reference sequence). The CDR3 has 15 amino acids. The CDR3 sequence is CASSSPGAGQDEQFF. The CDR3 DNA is TGTGCCAGCAGCTCACCCGGGGCTGGCCAAGATGAGCAGTTCTTC.

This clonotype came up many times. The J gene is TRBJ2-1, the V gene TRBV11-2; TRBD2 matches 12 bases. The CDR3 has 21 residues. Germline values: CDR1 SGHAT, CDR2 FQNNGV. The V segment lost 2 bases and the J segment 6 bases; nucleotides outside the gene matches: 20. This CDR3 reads CASSLPPRGAGLAGPSNEQFF. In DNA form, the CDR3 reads TGTGCCAGCAGCTTACCTCCGAGGGGCGCGGGACTAGCGGGCCCTAGCAATGAGCAGTTCTTC.

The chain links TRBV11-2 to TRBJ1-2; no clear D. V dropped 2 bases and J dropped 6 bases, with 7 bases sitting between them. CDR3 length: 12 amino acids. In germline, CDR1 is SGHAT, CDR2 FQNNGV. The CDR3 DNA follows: TGTGCCAGCAGCTTAAATATGGATGGCTACACCTTC. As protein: CASSLNMDGYTF.

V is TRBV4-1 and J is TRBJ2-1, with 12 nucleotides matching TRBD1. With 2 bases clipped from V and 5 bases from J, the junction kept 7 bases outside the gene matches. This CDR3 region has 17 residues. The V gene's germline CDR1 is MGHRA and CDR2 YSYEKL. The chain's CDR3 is CASSQTGTGGGHNEQFF. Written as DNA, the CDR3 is TGCGCCAGCAGCCAAACCGGGACAGGGGGCGGACACAATGAGCAGTTCTTC.

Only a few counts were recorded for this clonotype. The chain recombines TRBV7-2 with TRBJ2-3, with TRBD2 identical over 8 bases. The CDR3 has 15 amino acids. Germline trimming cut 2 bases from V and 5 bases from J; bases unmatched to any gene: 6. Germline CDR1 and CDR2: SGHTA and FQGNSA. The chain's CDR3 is CASSLTGGPGDTQYF. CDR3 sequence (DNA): TGTGCCAGCAGCTTAACGGGAGGGCCGGGAGATACGCAGTATTTT.

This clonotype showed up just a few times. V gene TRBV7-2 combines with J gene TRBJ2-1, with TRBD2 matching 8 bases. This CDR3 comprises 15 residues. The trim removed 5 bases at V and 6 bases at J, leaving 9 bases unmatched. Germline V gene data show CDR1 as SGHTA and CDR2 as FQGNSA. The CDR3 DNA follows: TGTGCCAGCAGCACAGGGACTAGGAACCTCAATGAGCAGTTCTTC. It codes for CASSTGTRNLNEQFF.

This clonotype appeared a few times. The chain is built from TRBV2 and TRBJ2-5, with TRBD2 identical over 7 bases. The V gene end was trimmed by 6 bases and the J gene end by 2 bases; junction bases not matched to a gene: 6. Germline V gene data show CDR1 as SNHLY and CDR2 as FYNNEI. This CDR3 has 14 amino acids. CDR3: CASRPRGGQETQYF. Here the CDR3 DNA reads TGTGCCAGCAGACCCCGGGGAGGGCAAGAGACCCAGTACTTC.

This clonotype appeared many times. In nucleotides, the CDR3 is TGTGCCACGTCGTCGCCGGGACTAGCGGGAGATCAAGATACGCAGTATTTT. Its translation is CATSSPGLAGDQDTQYF. The chain links TRBV15 to TRBJ2-3, with 14 bases fitting TRBD2. CDR3 length: 17 residues. Trimming cost V 9 bases and J 5 bases; bases outside gene matches: 13. Germline V gives CDR1 LNHNV, CDR2 YYDKDF (reference sequence).

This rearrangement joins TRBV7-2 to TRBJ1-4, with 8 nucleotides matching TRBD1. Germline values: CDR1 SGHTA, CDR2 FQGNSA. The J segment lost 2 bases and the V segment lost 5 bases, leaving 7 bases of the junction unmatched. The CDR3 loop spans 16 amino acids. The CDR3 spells CASSGRTGSTNEKLFF. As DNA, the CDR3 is TGTGCCAGCAGCGGTCGGACAGGGTCGACTAATGAAAAACTGTTTTTT.

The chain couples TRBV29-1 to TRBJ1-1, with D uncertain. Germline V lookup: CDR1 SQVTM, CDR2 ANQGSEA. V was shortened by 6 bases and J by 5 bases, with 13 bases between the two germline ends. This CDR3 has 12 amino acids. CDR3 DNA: TGCAGCGTCTTTGGAGGTCAGACTGAAGCTTTCTTT. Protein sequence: CSVFGGQTEAFF.

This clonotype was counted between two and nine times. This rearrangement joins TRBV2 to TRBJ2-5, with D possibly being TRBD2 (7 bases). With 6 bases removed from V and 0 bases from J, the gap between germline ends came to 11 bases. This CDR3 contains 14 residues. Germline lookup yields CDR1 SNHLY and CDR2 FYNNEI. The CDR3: CASRAGQNQETQYF. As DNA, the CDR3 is TGTGCCAGCAGAGCGGGACAAAACCAAGAGACCCAGTACTTC.

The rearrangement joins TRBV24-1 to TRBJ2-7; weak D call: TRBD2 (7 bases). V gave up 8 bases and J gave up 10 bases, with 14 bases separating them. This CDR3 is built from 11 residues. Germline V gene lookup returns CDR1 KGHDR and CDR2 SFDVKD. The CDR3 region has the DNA TGTGCCACCAAGGGGGGGGAGGCCCAGTACTTC. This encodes CATKGGEAQYF.

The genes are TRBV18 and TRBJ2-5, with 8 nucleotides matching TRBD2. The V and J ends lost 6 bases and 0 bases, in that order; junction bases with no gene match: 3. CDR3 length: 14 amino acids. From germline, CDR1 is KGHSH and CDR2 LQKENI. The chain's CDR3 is CASSEGLDQETQYF. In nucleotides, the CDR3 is TGTGCCAGCTCCGAGGGACTAGACCAAGAGACCCAGTACTTC.

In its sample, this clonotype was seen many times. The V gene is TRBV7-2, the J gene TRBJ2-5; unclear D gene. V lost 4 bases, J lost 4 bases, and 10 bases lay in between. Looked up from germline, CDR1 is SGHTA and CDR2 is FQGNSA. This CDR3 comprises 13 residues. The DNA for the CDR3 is TGTGCCAGCAGCTCACGGACGGGAGAGACCCAGTACTTC. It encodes CASSSRTGETQYF.

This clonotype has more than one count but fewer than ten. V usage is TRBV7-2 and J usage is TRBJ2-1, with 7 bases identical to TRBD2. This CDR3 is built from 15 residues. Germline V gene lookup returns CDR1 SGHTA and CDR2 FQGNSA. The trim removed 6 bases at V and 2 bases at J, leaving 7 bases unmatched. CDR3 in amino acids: CASRLTSVAYNEQFF. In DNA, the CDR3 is TGTGCCAGCAGACTCACTAGCGTGGCCTACAATGAGCAGTTCTTC.

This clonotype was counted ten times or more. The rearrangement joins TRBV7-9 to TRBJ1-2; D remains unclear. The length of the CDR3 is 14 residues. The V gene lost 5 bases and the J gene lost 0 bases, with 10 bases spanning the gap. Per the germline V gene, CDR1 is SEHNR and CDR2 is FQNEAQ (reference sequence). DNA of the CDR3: TGTGCCAGCAGCCCCTCAGGAGCTAACTATGGCTACACCTTC. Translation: CASSPSGANYGYTF. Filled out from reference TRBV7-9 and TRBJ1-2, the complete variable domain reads DTGVSQNPRHKITKRGQNVTFRCDPISEHNRLYWYRQTLGQGPEFLTYFQNEAQLEKSRLLSDRFSAERPKGSFSTLEIQRTEQGDSAMYLCASSPSGANYGYTFGSGTRLTVV.

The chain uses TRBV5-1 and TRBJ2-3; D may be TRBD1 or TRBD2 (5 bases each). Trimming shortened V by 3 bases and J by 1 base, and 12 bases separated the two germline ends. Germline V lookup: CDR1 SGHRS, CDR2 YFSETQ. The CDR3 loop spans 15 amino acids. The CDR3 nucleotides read TGCGCCAGCAGCTCGGCGAGAGGGGGCACAGATACGCAGTATTTT. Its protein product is CASSSARGGTDTQYF.

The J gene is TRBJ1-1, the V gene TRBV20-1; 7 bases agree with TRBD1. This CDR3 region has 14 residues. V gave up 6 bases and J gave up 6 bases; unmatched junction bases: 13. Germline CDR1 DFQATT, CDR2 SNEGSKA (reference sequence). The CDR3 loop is CSAPRQGVRAEAFF. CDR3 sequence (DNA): TGCAGTGCCCCCCGACAGGGAGTAAGAGCTGAAGCTTTCTTT.

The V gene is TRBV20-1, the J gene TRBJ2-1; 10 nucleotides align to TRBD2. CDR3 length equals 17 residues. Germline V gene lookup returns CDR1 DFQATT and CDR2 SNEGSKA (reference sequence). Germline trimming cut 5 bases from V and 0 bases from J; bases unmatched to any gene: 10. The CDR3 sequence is CSARKREGSSSYNEQFF. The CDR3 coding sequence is TGCAGTGCTCGTAAGCGGGAGGGTTCGAGCTCCTACAATGAGCAGTTCTTC.

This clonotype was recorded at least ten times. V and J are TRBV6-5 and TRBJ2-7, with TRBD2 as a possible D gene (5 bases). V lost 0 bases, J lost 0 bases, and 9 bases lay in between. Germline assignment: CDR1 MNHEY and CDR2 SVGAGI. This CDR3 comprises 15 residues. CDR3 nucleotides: TGTGCCAGCAGTTACTCGAAAGGGAGCTCCTACGAGCAGTACTTC. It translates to CASSYSKGSSYEQYF.

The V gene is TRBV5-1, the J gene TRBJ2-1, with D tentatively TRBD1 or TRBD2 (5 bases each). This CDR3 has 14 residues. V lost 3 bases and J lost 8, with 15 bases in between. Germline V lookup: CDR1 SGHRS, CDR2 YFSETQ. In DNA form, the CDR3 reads TGCGCCAGCAGCTACGGGACGGAGCTGGATGAGCAGTTCTTC. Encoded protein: CASSYGTELDEQFF.

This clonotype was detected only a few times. Here the CDR3 DNA reads TGTGCCAGCAACCGGGCAGCGGGGGGGCAGCAAGATACGCAGTATTTT. Amino acids: CASNRAAGGQQDTQYF. The genes are TRBV6-6 and TRBJ2-3; 10 bases agree with TRBD2. The V gene's germline CDR1 is MNHNY and CDR2 SVGAGI (reference sequence). This CDR3 has 16 residues. V was pared by 7 bases and J by 5 bases, with 12 bases of the junction left unmatched.

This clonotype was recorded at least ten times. The CDR3 DNA reads TGCGCCAGCAGCCTCTTCCCGAAGGGGACTAGGGAGCAGTACTTC. Residues: CASSLFPKGTREQYF. The chain is built from TRBV4-1 and TRBJ2-7; 8 nucleotides match TRBD2. The CDR3 length is 15 residues. The germline gives CDR1 MGHRA, CDR2 YSYEKL. V shed 4 bases and J 7 bases; nucleotides not matched to a gene: 12.

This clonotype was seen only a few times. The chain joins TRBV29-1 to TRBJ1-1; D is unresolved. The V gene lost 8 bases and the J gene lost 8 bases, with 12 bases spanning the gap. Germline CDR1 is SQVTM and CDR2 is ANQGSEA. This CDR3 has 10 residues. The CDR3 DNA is TGCAGCCCGGGTCCACAGGAAGCTTTCTTT. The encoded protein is CSPGPQEAFF.

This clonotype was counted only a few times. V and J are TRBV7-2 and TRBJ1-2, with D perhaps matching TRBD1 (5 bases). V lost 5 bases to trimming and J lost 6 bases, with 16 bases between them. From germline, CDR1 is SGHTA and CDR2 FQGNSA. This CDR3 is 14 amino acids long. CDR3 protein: CASSLPLEGHGYTF. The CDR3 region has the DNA TGTGCCAGCAGCCTACCCTTGGAGGGACATGGCTACACCTTC.

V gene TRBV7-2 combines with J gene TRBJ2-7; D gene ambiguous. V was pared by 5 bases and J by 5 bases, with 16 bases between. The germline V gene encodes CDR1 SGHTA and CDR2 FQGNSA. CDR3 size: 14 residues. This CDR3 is CASSRSGFFDEQYF. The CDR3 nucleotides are TGTGCCAGCAGCCGTTCGGGCTTTTTCGACGAGCAGTACTTC. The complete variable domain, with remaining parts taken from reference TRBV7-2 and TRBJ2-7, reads GAGVSQSPSNKVTEKGKDVELRCDPISGHTALYWYRQSLGQGLEFLIYFQGNSAPDKSGLPSDRFSAERTGGSVSTLTIQRTQQEDSAVYLCASSRSGFFDEQYFGPGTRLTVT.

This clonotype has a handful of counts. CDR3 amino acids: CASSLTGTVVSYEQYF. CDR3 DNA: TGTGCCAGCAGCCTCACGGGGACAGTTGTATCCTACGAGCAGTACTTC. This sequence joins TRBV7-2 and TRBJ2-7; TRBD1 matches at 7 bases. Germline V gene data show CDR1 as SGHTA and CDR2 as FQGNSA. This CDR3 contains 16 residues. Unmatched junction bases numbered 11, after V lost 5 bases and J lost 1 base.

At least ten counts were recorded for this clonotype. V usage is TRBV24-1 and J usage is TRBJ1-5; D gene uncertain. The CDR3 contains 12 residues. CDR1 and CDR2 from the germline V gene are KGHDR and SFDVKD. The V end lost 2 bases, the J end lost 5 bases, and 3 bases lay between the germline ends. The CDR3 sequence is CATSDSYQPQHF. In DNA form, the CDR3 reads TGTGCCACCAGTGATTCATATCAGCCCCAGCATTTT.

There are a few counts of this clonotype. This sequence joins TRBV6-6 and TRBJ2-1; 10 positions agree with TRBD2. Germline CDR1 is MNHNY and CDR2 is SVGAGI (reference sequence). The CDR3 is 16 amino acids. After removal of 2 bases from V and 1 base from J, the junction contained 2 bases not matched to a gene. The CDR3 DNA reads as TGTGCCAGCAGTTACCTAGCGGGGGTTTCCTACAATGAGCAGTTCTTC. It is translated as CASSYLAGVSYNEQFF.

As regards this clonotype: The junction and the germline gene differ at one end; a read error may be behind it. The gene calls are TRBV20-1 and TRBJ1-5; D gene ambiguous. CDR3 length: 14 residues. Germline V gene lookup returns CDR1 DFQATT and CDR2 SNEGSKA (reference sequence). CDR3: CGARVGSSNQPQHF. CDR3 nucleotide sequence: TGCGGTGCTAGAGTAGGTTCTAGCAATCAGCCCCAGCATTTT.

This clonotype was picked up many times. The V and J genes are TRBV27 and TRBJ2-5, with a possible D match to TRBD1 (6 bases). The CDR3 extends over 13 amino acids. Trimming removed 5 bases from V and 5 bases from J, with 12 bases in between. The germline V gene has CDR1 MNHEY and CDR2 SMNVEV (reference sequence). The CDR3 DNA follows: TGTGCCAGCAGTCACAGGGCACGGGAGACCCAGTACTTC. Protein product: CASSHRARETQYF.